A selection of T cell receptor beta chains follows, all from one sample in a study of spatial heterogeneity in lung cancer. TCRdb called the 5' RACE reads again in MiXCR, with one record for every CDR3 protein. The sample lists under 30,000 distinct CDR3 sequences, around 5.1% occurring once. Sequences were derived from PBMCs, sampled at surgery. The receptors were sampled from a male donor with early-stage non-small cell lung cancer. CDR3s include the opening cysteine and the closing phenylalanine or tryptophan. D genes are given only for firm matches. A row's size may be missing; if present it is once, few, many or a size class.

CDR3aa: CASSQGQRPAEAFF
CDR3nt: TGCGCCAGCAGCCAAGGTCAGAGGCCCGCCGAAGCTTTCTTT
d_gene: .
j_gene: TRBJ1-1
abundance: many
v_gene: TRBV4-3

CDR3aa: CAIRGTETMNTEAFF
CDR3nt: TGTGCCATCAGGGGGACAGAGACTATGAACACTGAAGCTTTCTTT
d_gene: TRBD1
j_gene: TRBJ1-1
abundance: many
v_gene: TRBV10-3

CDR3aa: CASSQEGPPRAHEQYF
CDR3nt: TGCGCCAGCAGCCAAGAGGGTCCCCCCAGGGCCCACGAGCAGTACTTC
d_gene: .
j_gene: TRBJ2-7
abundance: many
v_gene: TRBV4-3

CDR3aa: CASNLNPQETQYF
CDR3nt: TGTGCCAGCAACCTGAACCCCCAAGAGACCCAGTACTTC
d_gene: .
j_gene: TRBJ2-5
abundance: many
v_gene: TRBV7-2

CDR3aa: CASRYGTGSTSEAFF
CDR3nt: TGTGCCAGCAGATACGGGACAGGGAGTACAAGTGAAGCTTTCTTT
d_gene: TRBD1
j_gene: TRBJ1-1
abundance: many
v_gene: TRBV6-5

CDR3aa: CASSLFGVMNTEAFF
CDR3nt: TGCGCCAGCAGCTTGTTCGGGGTCATGAACACTGAAGCTTTCTTT
d_gene: .
j_gene: TRBJ1-1
abundance: many
v_gene: TRBV5-1

CDR3aa: CASSPRTSGYEQYF
CDR3nt: TGCGCCAGCAGCCCGAGGACTAGCGGCTACGAGCAGTACTTC
d_gene: TRBD2
j_gene: TRBJ2-7
abundance: many
v_gene: TRBV5-1

CDR3aa: CASSTQGVRETQYF
CDR3nt: TGTGCCAGCAGTACCCAGGGGGTACGGGAGACCCAGTACTTC
d_gene: TRBD1
j_gene: TRBJ2-5
abundance: many
v_gene: TRBV6-5

CDR3aa: CSVRNLRTDTQYF
CDR3nt: TGCAGCGTGAGAAACCTCCGCACAGATACGCAGTATTTT
d_gene: .
j_gene: TRBJ2-3
abundance: many
v_gene: TRBV29-1

CDR3aa: CASSRQGVTGELFF
CDR3nt: TGTGCCAGTAGTCGGCAGGGTGTCACCGGGGAGCTGTTTTTT
d_gene: .
j_gene: TRBJ2-2
abundance: many
v_gene: TRBV19

CDR3aa: CASSLEGGGRDEQFF
CDR3nt: TGCGCCAGCAGCTTGGAGGGCGGGGGACGGGATGAGCAGTTCTTC
d_gene: TRBD2
j_gene: TRBJ2-1
abundance: many
v_gene: TRBV5-1

CDR3aa: CASSRSPTADTEAFF
CDR3nt: TGCGCCAGCAGCCGCAGCCCCACTGCGGACACTGAAGCTTTCTTT
d_gene: .
j_gene: TRBJ1-1
abundance: .
v_gene: TRBV4-1

CDR3aa: CASRLQNTGELFF
CDR3nt: TGTGCCAGCAGGCTACAGAACACCGGGGAGCTGTTTTTT
d_gene: .
j_gene: TRBJ2-2
abundance: many
v_gene: TRBV6-1

CDR3aa: CASRQGWNEQFF
CDR3nt: TGTGCCAGCAGACAGGGGTGGAATGAGCAGTTCTTC
d_gene: TRBD1
j_gene: TRBJ2-1
abundance: many
v_gene: TRBV12-3/TRBV12-4

CDR3aa: CASIQPGLAATGELFF
CDR3nt: TGTGCCAGCATCCAACCGGGACTAGCGGCAACCGGGGAGCTGTTTTTT
d_gene: TRBD2
j_gene: TRBJ2-2
abundance: .
v_gene: TRBV7-2

CDR3aa: CASSFLAGASYNEQFF
CDR3nt: TGTGCCAGCAGCTTCCTAGCGGGGGCCTCCTACAATGAGCAGTTCTTC
d_gene: TRBD2
j_gene: TRBJ2-1
abundance: many
v_gene: TRBV11-2

CDR3aa: CASSATGPRETQYF
CDR3nt: TGTGCCAGCAGCGCAACAGGCCCCCGAGAGACCCAGTACTTC
d_gene: .
j_gene: TRBJ2-5
abundance: many
v_gene: TRBV7-2

CDR3aa: CASSPGRGDLKAFF
CDR3nt: TGTGCCAGCAGCCCAGGGCGGGGGGACTTGAAAGCTTTCTTT
d_gene: .
j_gene: TRBJ1-1
abundance: many
v_gene: TRBV7-2

CDR3aa: CASSFVPPVCTIYF
CDR3nt: TGTGCCAGCAGCTTCGTTCCCCCAGTGTGCACCATATATTTT
d_gene: .
j_gene: TRBJ1-3
abundance: many
v_gene: TRBV7-4

CDR3aa: CASSPQGRRYEQYF
CDR3nt: TGTGCCAGCAGTCCACAGGGCCGTCGCTACGAGCAGTACTTC
d_gene: .
j_gene: TRBJ2-7
abundance: many
v_gene: TRBV28

CDR3aa: CASSGTGTGDSPLHF
CDR3nt: TGTGCCAGCAGCGGAACCGGGACAGGGGACTCACCCCTCCACTTT
d_gene: TRBD1
j_gene: TRBJ1-6
abundance: many
v_gene: TRBV9

CDR3aa: CASSEGGKGIQYF
CDR3nt: TGTGCCAGCAGTGAAGGGGGTAAGGGCATTCAGTACTTC
d_gene: .
j_gene: TRBJ2-4
abundance: many
v_gene: TRBV2

CDR3aa: CASSLGSGAVNTEAFF
CDR3nt: TGTGCCAGCAGCTTGGGGTCGGGGGCTGTGAACACTGAAGCTTTCTTT
d_gene: .
j_gene: TRBJ1-1
abundance: many
v_gene: TRBV7-9

CDR3aa: CSARRGGGSYNEQFF
CDR3nt: TGCAGTGCTAGGAGGGGCGGAGGCTCCTACAATGAGCAGTTCTTC
d_gene: .
j_gene: TRBJ2-1
abundance: many
v_gene: TRBV20-1

CDR3aa: CASSFLQGADGELFF
CDR3nt: TGTGCCAGCAGCTTTTTACAGGGGGCGGACGGGGAGCTGTTTTTT
d_gene: TRBD1
j_gene: TRBJ2-2
abundance: many
v_gene: TRBV11-2

CDR3aa: CASTRESSYNEQFF
CDR3nt: TGTGCCAGTACGAGGGAAAGCTCCTACAATGAGCAGTTCTTC
d_gene: .
j_gene: TRBJ2-1
abundance: many
v_gene: TRBV19

CDR3aa: CSVELAGSTDTQYF
CDR3nt: TGCAGCGTTGAGCTAGCGGGAAGCACAGATACGCAGTATTTT
d_gene: TRBD2
j_gene: TRBJ2-3
abundance: medium-sized
v_gene: TRBV29-1

CDR3aa: CASSYTRQQETQYF
CDR3nt: TGTGCCAGCAGTTACACTAGACAGCAAGAGACCCAGTACTTC
d_gene: .
j_gene: TRBJ2-5
abundance: many
v_gene: TRBV6-5

CDR3aa: CASSRRTGAGPEAFF
CDR3nt: TGTGCCAGCAGCCGGCGGACAGGCGCAGGCCCTGAAGCTTTCTTT
d_gene: TRBD1
j_gene: TRBJ1-1
abundance: .
v_gene: TRBV12-3/TRBV12-4

CDR3aa: CASSAGTADTQYF
CDR3nt: TGCGCCAGCAGCGCCGGGACGGCAGATACGCAGTATTTT
d_gene: .
j_gene: TRBJ2-3
abundance: .
v_gene: TRBV5-1

CDR3aa: CSVARGREEAFF
CDR3nt: TGCAGCGTTGCCCGGGGGCGCGAGGAAGCTTTCTTT
d_gene: .
j_gene: TRBJ1-1
abundance: many
v_gene: TRBV29-1

CDR3aa: CSVTNRNTEAFF
CDR3nt: TGCAGCGTCACTAACAGGAACACTGAAGCTTTCTTT
d_gene: .
j_gene: TRBJ1-1
abundance: many
v_gene: TRBV29-1

CDR3aa: CAWSGGEAKNIQYF
CDR3nt: TGTGCCTGGAGTGGCGGGGAGGCCAAAAACATTCAGTACTTC
d_gene: .
j_gene: TRBJ2-4
abundance: many
v_gene: TRBV30

CDR3aa: CASSSRGGLETQYF
CDR3nt: TGCGCCAGCAGCTCCCGGGGGGGATTGGAGACCCAGTACTTC
d_gene: TRBD2
j_gene: TRBJ2-5
abundance: many
v_gene: TRBV5-1

CDR3aa: CASRSLAGGAYNEQFF
CDR3nt: TGTGCCAGCAGGTCCCTAGCGGGGGGAGCCTACAATGAGCAGTTCTTC
d_gene: TRBD2
j_gene: TRBJ2-1
abundance: many
v_gene: TRBV6-6

CDR3aa: CASTKDRNTEAFF
CDR3nt: TGTGCCAGTACCAAAGACAGAAACACTGAAGCTTTCTTT
d_gene: .
j_gene: TRBJ1-1
abundance: .
v_gene: TRBV19